A selection of T cell receptor beta chains follows, all from one sample in a study of neoadjuvant anti-PD-1 for oral cavity cancer. This table comes from immunoSEQ multiplex PCR, and its TCRdb copy is limited to in-frame clones, with some not included. The table shows fewer than 20,000 clones, with roughly three fifths occurring only once. Specimen: PBMCs, collected before nivolumab (anti-PD-1) treatment. These receptors were taken from a person aged 40-85 years with oral cavity squamous cell carcinoma. Both conserved end residues are part of each CDR3. Each record gives: D gene, V gene, J gene, CDR3 length, CDR3 protein. The D gene is left open where the match is weak.

d_call: -
v_call: TRBV6-6
j_call: TRBJ1-2
cdr3_length: 13
cdr3_aa: CASNSDGNYGYTF

d_call: TRBD2
v_call: TRBV6-6
j_call: TRBJ2-7
cdr3_length: 14
cdr3_aa: CASTAPGLVNEQYF

d_call: -
v_call: TRBV28
j_call: TRBJ1-2
cdr3_length: 13
cdr3_aa: CASSSPSGPGYTF

d_call: -
v_call: TRBV10-3
j_call: TRBJ2-6
cdr3_length: 13
cdr3_aa: CATQPSGANVLTF

d_call: TRBD2
v_call: TRBV30
j_call: TRBJ2-6
cdr3_length: 13
cdr3_aa: CAWGLAGANVLTF

d_call: -
v_call: TRBV5-6
j_call: TRBJ1-1
cdr3_length: 15
cdr3_aa: CASSLLTSLWTEAFF

d_call: TRBD1
v_call: TRBV27
j_call: TRBJ1-1
cdr3_length: 14
cdr3_aa: CASSFGQVNTEAFF

d_call: TRBD1
v_call: TRBV19
j_call: TRBJ1-5
cdr3_length: 15
cdr3_aa: CASSTTGISNQPQHF

d_call: TRBD1
v_call: TRBV10-3
j_call: TRBJ2-7
cdr3_length: 14
cdr3_aa: CAIRGQGSAYEQYF

d_call: -
v_call: TRBV11-2
j_call: TRBJ1-1
cdr3_length: 15
cdr3_aa: CASSFNQGGGTEAFF

d_call: TRBD1
v_call: TRBV9
j_call: TRBJ1-2
cdr3_length: 15
cdr3_aa: CASSVGTGTGDGYTF

d_call: -
v_call: TRBV30
j_call: TRBJ2-1
cdr3_length: 11
cdr3_aa: CAWSVANEQFF

d_call: -
v_call: TRBV4-1
j_call: TRBJ2-7
cdr3_length: 19
cdr3_aa: CASSQAPRHTRNYTYEQYF

d_call: -
v_call: TRBV6-5
j_call: TRBJ2-3
cdr3_length: 15
cdr3_aa: CASSPEGFRTDTQYF

d_call: TRBD1
v_call: TRBV6-6
j_call: TRBJ2-7
cdr3_length: 15
cdr3_aa: CASTASLGGFYEQYF

d_call: TRBD2
v_call: TRBV2
j_call: TRBJ2-3
cdr3_length: 16
cdr3_aa: CASSATGASGIYTQYF

d_call: -
v_call: TRBV7-3
j_call: TRBJ2-5
cdr3_length: 13
cdr3_aa: CASAETPQETQYF

d_call: TRBD2
v_call: TRBV7-9
j_call: TRBJ2-7
cdr3_length: 16
cdr3_aa: CASSPGTSGSSYEQYF

d_call: -
v_call: TRBV10-2
j_call: TRBJ2-2
cdr3_length: 15
cdr3_aa: CASSGPFANTGELFF

d_call: -
v_call: TRBV7-9
j_call: TRBJ1-2
cdr3_length: 15
cdr3_aa: CASSLAGGSNYGYTF

d_call: TRBD1
v_call: TRBV5-5
j_call: TRBJ2-7
cdr3_length: 16
cdr3_aa: CASSLGQGVISYEQYF

d_call: -
v_call: TRBV5-4
j_call: TRBJ2-2
cdr3_length: 15
cdr3_aa: CASSLGSGLTGELFF

d_call: TRBD1
v_call: TRBV13
j_call: TRBJ2-3
cdr3_length: 19
cdr3_aa: CASSRDPGQGGTSTDTQYF

d_call: TRBD1
v_call: TRBV29-1
j_call: TRBJ2-1
cdr3_length: 13
cdr3_aa: CSSGQGHYNEQFF

d_call: -
v_call: TRBV20-1
j_call: TRBJ2-1
cdr3_length: 11
cdr3_aa: CSARSRNEQFF

d_call: TRBD2
v_call: TRBV2
j_call: TRBJ2-3
cdr3_length: 15
cdr3_aa: CASGTIAGGPDTQYF

d_call: -
v_call: TRBV5-4
j_call: TRBJ2-7
cdr3_length: 13
cdr3_aa: CASSFGRTYEQYF

d_call: -
v_call: TRBV5-1
j_call: TRBJ2-5
cdr3_length: 14
cdr3_aa: CASSQTASGETQYF

d_call: -
v_call: TRBV5-6
j_call: TRBJ2-2
cdr3_length: 16
cdr3_aa: CASSLLSVVNTGELFF

d_call: -
v_call: TRBV30
j_call: TRBJ2-7
cdr3_length: 12
cdr3_aa: CAWSVLASEQYF

d_call: -
v_call: TRBV5-1
j_call: TRBJ2-3
cdr3_length: 14
cdr3_aa: CASSLGQNTDTQYF

d_call: -
v_call: TRBV5-1
j_call: TRBJ1-1
cdr3_length: 12
cdr3_aa: CASSSGMGEAFF

d_call: -
v_call: TRBV6-1
j_call: TRBJ2-1
cdr3_length: 11
cdr3_aa: CAIRTINEQFF

d_call: TRBD2
v_call: TRBV11-2
j_call: TRBJ2-7
cdr3_length: 15
cdr3_aa: CASSRQLAGFYEQYF

d_call: -
v_call: TRBV6-1
j_call: TRBJ2-1
cdr3_length: 15
cdr3_aa: CASSVVAGEQDEQFF

d_call: -
v_call: TRBV13
j_call: TRBJ2-7
cdr3_length: 14
cdr3_aa: CASSLGGGGYEQYF

d_call: -
v_call: TRBV5-1
j_call: TRBJ2-7
cdr3_length: 14
cdr3_aa: CASKTGASGDEQYF

d_call: -
v_call: TRBV27
j_call: TRBJ2-7
cdr3_length: 14
cdr3_aa: CASSSLRDGYEQYF

d_call: TRBD2
v_call: TRBV10-2
j_call: TRBJ2-3
cdr3_length: 16
cdr3_aa: CASIPDRTSGSAAQYF

d_call: -
v_call: TRBV9
j_call: TRBJ2-4
cdr3_length: 13
cdr3_aa: CASSPPRENIQYF

d_call: -
v_call: TRBV25-1
j_call: TRBJ2-7
cdr3_length: 14
cdr3_aa: CASSEGGAFYEQYF

d_call: -
v_call: TRBV2
j_call: TRBJ1-1
cdr3_length: 13
cdr3_aa: CASSGDTNTEAFF

d_call: TRBD1
v_call: TRBV30
j_call: TRBJ1-1
cdr3_length: 16
cdr3_aa: CAWSPIRDRGGTEAFF

d_call: -
v_call: TRBV11-3
j_call: TRBJ1-1
cdr3_length: 13
cdr3_aa: CASSLEENTEAFF

d_call: TRBD2
v_call: TRBV7-9
j_call: TRBJ2-7
cdr3_length: 13
cdr3_aa: CAEEASGNYEQYF

d_call: TRBD1
v_call: TRBV5-6
j_call: TRBJ1-1
cdr3_length: 15
cdr3_aa: CASSDRERRTTEAFF

d_call: -
v_call: TRBV10-3
j_call: TRBJ2-7
cdr3_length: 15
cdr3_aa: CAISATGTSHGEQYF

d_call: -
v_call: TRBV6-5
j_call: TRBJ2-2
cdr3_length: 15
cdr3_aa: CASSSGETTGGELFF

d_call: TRBD2
v_call: TRBV19
j_call: TRBJ2-3
cdr3_length: 16
cdr3_aa: CASRDRAGGITDTQYF

d_call: TRBD1
v_call: TRBV6-1
j_call: TRBJ1-2
cdr3_length: 14
cdr3_aa: CASRAGTGNYGYTF